The sample holds a few counts of the clone carrying this T cell receptor (beta chain). Antigen specificity is unknown. This entry comes from a study of blood T cells in healthy people across ages. Aged about 6 to 95, donors were systemically healthy Caucasians from Russia. The authors isolated at least 6 million PBMCs per sample. The ends were cut back, 8 bases at V and 2 bases at J, with 12 bases in the middle. The CDR3 is 13 residues long. Whole-study results and caveats: Higher diversity and more naive CD4+ cells were features of long-lived donors, compared to aged donors.

Primers used in a second PCR of roughly 6 to 11 cycles were a sample-barcoded 5' primer and a J-beta primer mix. TCRdb fed the 5' RACE reads into MiXCR, producing one record per CDR3 protein. The repertoire consists of roughly 1.7 million distinct CDR3 sequences, with about 31% occurring once and the leading ten covering over 9%. The material sequenced was blood. The clonotype was recovered from a woman aged 25 to 45 in good health. The V call is TRBV12-3 or TRBV12-4, the J call TRBJ2-5; D perhaps matches TRBD2 (6 bases). The CDR3 reads CASATGEQETQYF. In nucleotides, the CDR3 is TGTGCCAGCGCAACGGGGGAACAAGAGACCCAGTACTTC.